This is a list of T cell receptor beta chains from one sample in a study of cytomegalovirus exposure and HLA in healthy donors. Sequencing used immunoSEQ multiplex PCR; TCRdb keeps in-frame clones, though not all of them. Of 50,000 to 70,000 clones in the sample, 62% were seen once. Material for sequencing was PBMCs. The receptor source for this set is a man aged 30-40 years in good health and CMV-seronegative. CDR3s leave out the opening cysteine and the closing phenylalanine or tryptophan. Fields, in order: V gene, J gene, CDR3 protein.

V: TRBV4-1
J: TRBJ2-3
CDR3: ASSHSGGGTDTQY

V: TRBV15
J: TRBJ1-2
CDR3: ATSSRDRGSYGYT

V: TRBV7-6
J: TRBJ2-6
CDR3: ASSAMGQSSGANVLT

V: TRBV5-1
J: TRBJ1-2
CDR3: ASSPGTGGGYT

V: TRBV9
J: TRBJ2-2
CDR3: ASSVEQGMTGELF

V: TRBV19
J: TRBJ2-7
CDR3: ASSPGATQQTYEQY

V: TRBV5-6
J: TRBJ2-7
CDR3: ASSQTGTGPYEQY

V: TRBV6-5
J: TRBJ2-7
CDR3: ASSQGTTYEQY

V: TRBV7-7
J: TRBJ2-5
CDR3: ASSSLLGAEWTQY

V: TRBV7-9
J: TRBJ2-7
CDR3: ASSLDRFASYEQY